Shown below are 5 T cell receptor beta chains from a single sample sequenced in a study of shared T cell receptors in the human thymus. Clones were read by immunoSEQ multiplex PCR, and TCRdb kept only the in-frame ones, dropping some. The table includes some 660,000 clones, around 87% detected once. These data also formed part of another study, on human thymus T cells.

The sequencing sample was made of thymocytes. Receptors were obtained from a boy younger than two with a congenital heart defect.

The J gene is TRBJ2-1, the V gene TRBV15, with 13 bases aligning to TRBD2. Germline assignment: CDR1 LNHNV and CDR2 YYDKDF (reference sequence). With V trimmed by 3 bases and J by 4 bases, 9 bases remained unmatched. The CDR3 covers 18 residues. The CDR3 reads CATSSPGLAGPDYNEQFF. In DNA form, the CDR3 reads TGTGCCACCAGCAGCCCGGGACTAGCGGGGCCCGATTACAATGAGCAGTTCTTC.

This clone was seen more than once but under ten times. The chain recombines TRBV15 with TRBJ2-7; D is perhaps TRBD1 (6 bases). The germline V gene has CDR1 LNHNV and CDR2 YYDKDF (reference sequence). This CDR3 has 16 amino acids. V shed 1 base and J shed 6 bases, with 19 bases lying between them. As DNA, the CDR3 is TGTGCCACCAGCAGAGTCAGGGGACGAGGGTTCGGCGAGCAGTACTTC. It codes for CATSRVRGRGFGEQYF.

The genes are TRBV28 and TRBJ1-5; 9 bases map to TRBD1. This CDR3 contains 15 residues. The germline V gene has CDR1 MDHEN and CDR2 SYDVKM. V shed 6 bases, J shed 2 bases, and the junction held 5 bases outside the gene matches. CDR3 protein: CASRVTGGRNQPQHF. The CDR3 DNA follows: TGTGCCAGCAGGGTGACAGGGGGACGCAATCAGCCCCAGCATTTT.

As regards this clone: At one of its ends the junction is not consistent with the germline gene, which may arise from a read error. Additional DNA sequences in this sample encode the identical CDR3. The CDR3 bases are TGCGCCAGCAGCGGGGGGGCCGGAGAGACCCAGTACTTC. It translates to CASSGGAGETQYF. The chain uses TRBV2 and TRBJ2-5, with 10 bases aligning to TRBD2. CDR3 length: 13 residues. Germline CDR1 SNHLY, CDR2 FYNNEI.

Comment on this clone: At one end, the junction sequence differs from germline, possibly due to a read error. Other DNA sequences within the sample encode an identical CDR3. The chain has TRBV11-2 and TRBJ1-6; D remains ambiguous. CDR1 SGHAT and CDR2 FQNNGV come from the germline V gene. CDR3 length equals 16 residues. In DNA form, the CDR3 reads TGTGCCAGCAGCTTAGTCCTAGGGCGGGGTAATTCCCCCCTCCACTTT. Its protein product is CASSLVLGRGNSPLHF.